The 28 T cell receptor beta chains presented below share a single source sample, sequenced in a study of Ad26.COV2.S vaccination and SARS-CoV-2 variants. Sequencing was performed with immunoSEQ multiplex PCR; in TCRdb, only in-frame clones are kept and a portion is missing. The table has about 440,000 clones, 90% seen once; the top ten hold roughly 3.9%. Treatment: approximately 18 received Ad26.COV2.S at low or high dose, single or two shots; about 5 received placebo; per-sample allocation not given. Repertoires come from day 63 after the first vaccine or placebo injection. Sequenced material: peripheral blood, taken in a trial of Ad26.COV2.S vaccine versus placebo. These receptor sequences come from a person aged 18-65 years who received the Ad26.COV2.S COVID-19 vaccine or a placebo.

This chain uses TRBV19 with TRBJ2-5, with TRBD1 matching 7 bases. The junction had 14 bases not matched to a gene; V was cut back by 4 bases and J by 3 bases. Germline CDR1 is LNHDA and CDR2 is SQIVND (reference sequence). The CDR3 consists of 17 residues. CDR3 nucleotides: TGTGCCAGTAGTACCCCCCACCAGGACAGGACTGAAGAGACCCAGTACTTC. Protein product: CASSTPHQDRTEETQYF.

The chain couples TRBV7-2 to TRBJ2-1, with TRBD2 matching over 9 bases. J lost 9 bases, V lost 6 bases, and 12 bases had no gene match. CDR1 and CDR2 (germline): SGHTA, FQGNSA. CDR3 length: 15 amino acids. DNA for the CDR3: TGTGCCAGCAGTTCCCGTGGTAGCGGGAGAGGTGAGCAGTTCTTC. It specifies CASSSRGSGRGEQFF.

The rearrangement uses TRBV15 and TRBJ2-1; 11 bases match TRBD1. The CDR3 has 16 residues. With V trimmed by 3 bases and J by 7 bases, 8 bases remained unmatched. The germline gives CDR1 LNHNV, CDR2 YYDKDF (reference sequence). The chain's CDR3 is CATSRPRDRGLNEQFF. The CDR3 coding sequence is TGTGCCACCAGCAGGCCCCGGGACAGGGGGTTGAATGAGCAGTTCTTC. The full variable domain, rest sourced from reference TRBV15 and TRBJ2-1, is DAMVIQNPRYQVTQFGKPVTLSCSQTLNHNVMYWYQQKSSQAPKLLFHYYDKDFNNEADTPDNFQSRRPNTSFCFLDIRSPGLGDTAMYLCATSRPRDRGLNEQFFGPGTRLTVL.

The genes are TRBV7-2 and TRBJ2-1; 9 positions agree with TRBD2. V was clipped by 1 base and J by 10 bases; unmatched bases: 14. The CDR3 contains 17 residues. Germline V gene lookup returns CDR1 SGHTA and CDR2 FQGNSA. The CDR3 bases are TGTGCCAGCAGCTTAGGCCCGGCTAGCGGGATTGGCGGGGAGCAGTTCTTC. Translated, it gives CASSLGPASGIGGEQFF.

V and J are TRBV5-8 and TRBJ1-3, with D perhaps matching TRBD1 (5 bases). CDR1 SGHTS and CDR2 YDEGEE come from the germline V gene. This CDR3 has 15 amino acids. With 3 bases removed from V and 2 bases from J, the gap between germline ends came to 12 bases. CDR3 DNA sequence: TGTGCCAGCAGCTGGATCAGAGGGGCTGGAAACACCATATATTTT. As protein: CASSWIRGAGNTIYF.

The V call is TRBV4-2, the J call TRBJ2-3, with TRBD2 identical over 10 bases. Looked up from germline, CDR1 is LGHNA and CDR2 is YNFKEQ. CDR3 length equals 18 residues. Trimming at V came to 2 bases and at J to 3 bases, leaving 11 bases not matched to a gene. CDR3 sequence: CASSQPLSLAGETDTQYF. The CDR3 bases are TGTGCCAGCAGCCAACCACTCTCCCTAGCGGGAGAGACAGATACGCAGTATTTT.

Comments on this clone: The identical CDR3 is also encoded by other nucleotide sequences in the sample. The rearrangement uses TRBV5-4 and TRBJ2-2; maybe TRBD2 (7 bases). The germline V gene has CDR1 SGHNT and CDR2 YYREEE (reference sequence). This CDR3 contains 15 residues. V was shortened by 0 bases and J by 5 bases, with 11 bases between the two germline ends. CDR3 bases: TGTGCCAGCAGCTTGGGTGGGAGGGGGACCGGGGAGCTGTTTTTT. It codes for CASSLGGRGTGELFF.

This rearrangement joins TRBV27 to TRBJ2-4; D gene unclear. The germline CDR1 and CDR2 sequences are MNHEY and SMNVEV (reference sequence). The CDR3 totals 15 residues. The ends were cut back, 2 bases at V and 9 bases at J, with 17 bases in the middle. CDR3 sequence: CASSLTPESSGIQYF. DNA for the CDR3: TGTGCCAGCAGTTTAACCCCGGAGAGTTCGGGCATTCAGTACTTC.

The rearrangement joins TRBV10-3 to TRBJ2-5, with D possibly being TRBD1 or TRBD2 (5 bases each). The V end lost 0 bases, the J end lost 1 base, and 9 bases lay between the germline ends. Germline V lookup: CDR1 ENHRY, CDR2 SYGVKD. The CDR3 loop spans 15 amino acids. The DNA of the CDR3 is TGTGCCATCAGTGAGTCTAGGGACCGCCAAGAGACCCAGTACTTC. This encodes CAISESRDRQETQYF.

The V gene is TRBV2, the J gene TRBJ2-1; perhaps TRBD1 as D (6 bases). Trimming removed 5 bases from V and 5 bases from J, with 16 bases in between. Germline V gene sequence: CDR1 SNHLY, CDR2 FYNNEI. The CDR3 has 15 amino acids. The CDR3 region has the DNA TGTGCCAGCAGTTTACAGGGAAAGCAGCACAATGAGCAGTTCTTC. Amino acid sequence: CASSLQGKQHNEQFF.

The chain combines TRBV9 with TRBJ1-4; a weak D match, TRBD1 (5 bases). Per germline, CDR1 SGDLS and CDR2 YYNGEE. This CDR3 is 15 amino acids long. V lost 0 bases and J lost 3, with 9 bases in between. The CDR3 protein is CASSVGGGPNEKLFF. The DNA for the CDR3 is TGTGCCAGCAGCGTAGGCGGGGGTCCTAATGAAAAACTGTTTTTT.

This CDR3 reads CSASLGLITGANVLTF. Written as DNA, the CDR3 is TGCAGTGCTAGTCTGGGGTTAATAACTGGGGCCAACGTCCTGACTTTC. This chain uses TRBV20-1 with TRBJ2-6; the D is unclear. V was shortened by 3 bases and J by 2 bases, with 14 bases between the two germline ends. CDR3 length: 16 amino acids. Looked up from germline, CDR1 is DFQATT and CDR2 is SNEGSKA (reference sequence).

This CDR3 reads CSARTSYEQFF. The CDR3 nucleotides read TGCAGTGCTAGAACTAGCTATGAGCAGTTCTTC. This chain connects TRBV20-1 to TRBJ2-1; weak D call: TRBD2 (6 bases). The germline CDR1 and CDR2 sequences are DFQATT and SNEGSKA (reference sequence). V lost 2 bases, J lost 8 bases, and 7 bases lay in between. CDR3 size: 11 residues.

The chain employs TRBV28 and TRBJ2-7, with 7 bases aligning to TRBD2. CDR3 length: 15 residues. The trim removed 2 bases at V and 3 bases at J, leaving 7 bases unmatched. Germline V gene sequence: CDR1 MDHEN, CDR2 SYDVKM. The CDR3 here is CASSLGLAEIYEQYF. CDR3 sequence (DNA): TGTGCCAGCAGTTTAGGGCTAGCGGAGATCTACGAGCAGTACTTC.

In nucleotides, the CDR3 is TGTGCCAGCAGGGGAAATTCACCCCTCCACTTT. Its protein product is CASRGNSPLHF. The genes are TRBV28 and TRBJ1-6, with no clear D. Germline CDR1 MDHEN, CDR2 SYDVKM. V was cut by 6 bases and J by 7 bases, with 4 bases left in between. This CDR3 spans 11 amino acids.

The V gene is TRBV10-3, the J gene TRBJ2-7; D is unclear. The CDR3 length is 12 residues. Germline V CDR1 and CDR2: ENHRY, SYGVKD. V lost 2 bases to trimming and J lost 3 bases, with 5 bases between them. CDR3: CAISENRYEQYF. The CDR3 DNA sequence: TGTGCCATCAGTGAGAATCGCTACGAGCAGTACTTC.

The chain links TRBV18 to TRBJ1-1; no firm D call. The germline V gene encodes CDR1 KGHSH and CDR2 LQKENI. The CDR3 totals 13 residues. V shed 3 bases and J shed 2 bases, with 7 bases lying between them. The CDR3 DNA reads as TGTGCCAGCTCACCTTCCGACAACACTGAAGCTTTCTTT. Translating it yields CASSPSDNTEAFF.

This clone has a single count. V and J are TRBV21-1 and TRBJ2-7; TRBD1, the table's D call, was not compared with the DNA. TRBV21-1 is recorded as a pseudogene. This CDR3 comprises 14 residues. CDR3 nucleotides: TGTGCCAGCAGCAAAGGGACAGGGGGGTACGAGCAGTACTTC. Translated, it gives CASSKGTGGYEQYF.

V is TRBV2 and J is TRBJ1-5; D may be TRBD1 (5 bases). This CDR3 is built from 18 residues. Per germline, CDR1 SNHLY and CDR2 FYNNEI. V was shortened by 6 bases and J by 1 base, with 22 bases between the two germline ends. The CDR3 bases are TGTGCCAGCAGGGAGGGGTTAGGCGGGGGGAGGAGCAATCAGCCCCAGCATTTT. It encodes CASREGLGGGRSNQPQHF. Full variable domain (missing parts from reference TRBV2 and TRBJ1-5): EPEVTQTPSHQVTQMGQEVILRCVPISNHLYFYWYRQILGQKVEFLVSFYNNEISEKSEIFDDQFSVERPDGSNFTLKIRSTKLEDSAMYFCASREGLGGGRSNQPQHFGDGTRLSIL.

The CDR3 bases are TGTGCCAGCAGCGCGAGAAAAGAGACCCAGTACTTC. Its protein is CASSARKETQYF. The chain has TRBV7-2 and TRBJ2-5; D uncertain. V was clipped by 5 bases and J by 3 bases, with 7 bases between them. The CDR3 consists of 12 residues. Germline loops: CDR1 SGHTA, CDR2 FQGNSA.

The chain carries TRBV2 and TRBJ1-4; TRBD1 is a possible D gene (5 bases). This CDR3 comprises 14 residues. Trimming took 7 bases from V and 10 from J, leaving 19 bases between them. CDR1 is SNHLY, CDR2 FYNNEI, per germline. This chain's CDR3 is CASKRWGLRGKLFF. The CDR3 coding sequence is TGTGCCAGCAAAAGGTGGGGACTTCGCGGAAAACTGTTTTTT.

The V and J genes are TRBV28 and TRBJ1-2; unclear D gene. V was pared by 7 bases and J by 5 bases, with 14 bases between. Germline CDR1 MDHEN, CDR2 SYDVKM. This CDR3 is 13 amino acids long. DNA of the CDR3: TGTGCCAGCACCTCGGACTTACCATATGGCTACACCTTC. The encoded protein is CASTSDLPYGYTF.

This clone was observed a few times. This chain links TRBV18 with TRBJ2-7; D unclear. The V end lost 1 base, the J end lost 4 bases, and 5 bases lay between the germline ends. Germline V gives CDR1 KGHSH, CDR2 LQKENI. The CDR3 consists of 12 residues. CDR3 nucleotide sequence: TGTGCCAGCTCACCACTGGGATACGAGCAGTACTTC. As protein: CASSPLGYEQYF.

The V call is TRBV9, the J call TRBJ2-7, with 8 positions matching TRBD1. Trimming at V came to 5 bases and at J to 3 bases, leaving 4 bases not matched to a gene. This CDR3 has 13 residues. Per germline, CDR1 SGDLS and CDR2 YYNGEE. The CDR3 DNA reads as TGTGCCAGCAGTGCAGGGGGCAGCTACGAGCAGTACTTC. This translates into CASSAGGSYEQYF.

This chain joins TRBV28 and TRBJ1-3, with 7 bases aligning to TRBD1. Trimming at V came to 4 bases and at J to 1 base, leaving 1 base not matched to a gene. The CDR3 spans 14 residues. From germline, CDR1 is MDHEN and CDR2 SYDVKM. The CDR3 nucleotides are TGTGCCAGCAGTTCACAGGGGTCTGGAAACACCATATATTTT. Amino acid sequence: CASSSQGSGNTIYF.

Of note for this clone: Other DNA sequences of this sample code for an identical CDR3. V usage is TRBV7-9 and J usage is TRBJ2-6; tentatively, D is TRBD2 (6 bases). Trimming took 3 bases from V and 2 from J, leaving 8 bases between them. Per the germline V gene, CDR1 is SEHNR and CDR2 is FQNEAQ (reference sequence). This CDR3 contains 15 residues. Written as DNA, the CDR3 is TGTGCCAGCAGCTTTGGAGGGGCTGGGGCCAACGTCCTGACTTTC. Translated: CASSFGGAGANVLTF.

This clone was recorded only once. The genes are TRBV19 and TRBJ2-1, with 9 bases fitting TRBD2. Trimming cost V 5 bases and J 9 bases; bases outside gene matches: 8. In germline, CDR1 is LNHDA, CDR2 SQIVND (reference sequence). The CDR3 is 14 residues long. The chain's CDR3 is CASSPPLAGTEQFF. The CDR3 coding sequence is TGTGCCAGTAGTCCCCCCCTAGCGGGAACTGAGCAGTTCTTC.

V is TRBV5-5 and J is TRBJ1-5; 9 positions agree with TRBD1. The CDR3 covers 15 residues. The V gene's germline CDR1 is SGHKS and CDR2 YYEKEE (reference sequence). Trimming at V came to 4 bases and at J to 3 bases, leaving 5 bases not matched to a gene. Written as DNA, the CDR3 is TGTGCCAGCAGCGCCGGACAGGGGAACAATCAGCCCCAGCATTTT. Its protein is CASSAGQGNNQPQHF.